This is a list of T cell receptor beta chains from one sample in a study of Ad26.COV2.S vaccination and SARS-CoV-2 variants. The table came from immunoSEQ multiplex PCR; TCRdb's copy has only in-frame clones and leaves some out. This table holds roughly 270,000 clones, over 75% found once. The sequencing here drew on peripheral blood, taken in a trial of Ad26.COV2.S vaccine versus placebo. These receptors all stem from a person between 18 and 59 years old who received the Ad26.COV2.S COVID-19 vaccine or a placebo. The CDR3 runs from the conserved cysteine through the conserved F or W. A D gene is named only where the DNA matches it firmly. Clone size is stated in some rows and not others, as once, few, many or a class when expanded.

clone_size	v_call	j_call	d_call	cdr3_aa	cdr3_nt
-	TRBV7-2	TRBJ1-3	-	CASSLGAGSGNTIYF	TGTGCCAGCAGCTTAGGGGCAGGCTCTGGAAACACCATATATTTT
-	TRBV7-9	TRBJ1-1	-	CASSLVQGFNTEAFF	TGTGCCAGCAGCTTAGTCCAGGGTTTTAACACTGAAGCTTTCTTT
-	TRBV30	TRBJ2-4	TRBD2	CAWSRLAGGNIQYF	TGTGCCTGGAGCAGACTAGCGGGGGGAAACATTCAGTACTTC
-	TRBV6-5	TRBJ2-7	TRBD1	CASRVPGQAYEQYF	TGTGCCAGCAGGGTCCCGGGACAGGCCTACGAGCAGTACTTC
-	TRBV29-1	TRBJ2-2	TRBD2	CSVEASGRLLTGELFF	TGCAGCGTTGAGGCTAGCGGGAGGTTGTTAACCGGGGAGCTGTTTTTT
-	TRBV29-1	TRBJ1-1	TRBD1	CSVGQVEAFF	TGCAGCGTGGGACAGGTTGAAGCTTTCTTT
-	TRBV9	TRBJ2-7	-	CASSVDMGSYEQYF	TGTGCCAGCAGCGTAGATATGGGCTCCTACGAGCAGTACTTC
-	TRBV9	TRBJ1-2	-	CASSVGLLLYGYTF	TGTGCCAGCAGCGTAGGACTGTTACTCTATGGCTACACCTTC
-	TRBV5-1	TRBJ2-1	TRBD1	CASSIGPGQGYNEQFF	TGCGCCAGCAGCATAGGCCCGGGACAGGGTTACAATGAGCAGTTCTTC
-	TRBV5-1	TRBJ2-3	TRBD2	CASRRPRGADTQYF	TGCGCCAGCAGACGTCCACGGGGGGCAGATACGCAGTATTTT
once	TRBV6-2/TRBV6-3	TRBJ1-2	-	CASSYLRTAAFYGYTF	TGTGCCAGCAGTTACCTCCGGACAGCCGCTTTCTATGGCTACACCTTC
-	TRBV10-3	TRBJ1-2	TRBD1	CAINRQGSSDGYTF	TGTGCCATCAACAGACAGGGAAGTTCAGATGGCTACACCTTC
many	TRBV5-1	TRBJ2-7	TRBD1	CASSPGQGRYEQYF	TGCGCCAGCAGCCCCGGACAGGGACGCTACGAGCAGTACTTC
-	TRBV20-1	TRBJ1-2	TRBD1	CSSTGGDGYTF	TGCAGTTCGACAGGGGGTGACGGCTACACCTTC
-	TRBV2	TRBJ2-7	-	CASTAGPYEQYF	TGTGCCAGCACTGCCGGACCTTACGAGCAGTACTTC
-	TRBV12-5	TRBJ1-1	TRBD1	CASGLSSTGGTEAFF	TGTGCTAGTGGTTTGTCCTCGACAGGGGGGACTGAAGCTTTCTTT
-	TRBV5-1	TRBJ2-2	-	CASSWPRSPNTGELFF	TGCGCCAGCAGCTGGCCGCGTTCTCCGAACACCGGGGAGCTGTTTTTT
-	TRBV4-2	TRBJ2-3	TRBD2	CASSQDWETSGSLGTQYF	TGTGCCAGCAGCCAAGATTGGGAGACTAGCGGGAGTCTGGGTACGCAGTATTTT
-	TRBV12-3/TRBV12-4	TRBJ2-5	-	CASSFFLETQYF	TGTGCCAGCAGTTTCTTCTTAGAGACCCAGTACTTC
-	TRBV18	TRBJ2-7	-	CASSPPGSPYEQYF	TGTGCCAGCTCACCCCCGGGTTCTCCCTACGAGCAGTACTTC
once	TRBV12-3/TRBV12-4	TRBJ1-2	TRBD1	CASSRTGSYGYTF	TGTGCCAGCAGTCGGACAGGGTCCTATGGCTACACCTTC
-	TRBV7-9	TRBJ2-7	-	CASSSGREQYF	TGTGCCAGCAGCTCCGGTAGGGAGCAGTACTTC
-	TRBV3-1/TRBV3-2	TRBJ2-1	-	CASSPGTVYNEQFF	TGTGCCAGCAGCCCGGGGACCGTCTACAATGAGCAGTTCTTC
-	TRBV12-3/TRBV12-4	TRBJ2-5	-	CASNPTGKETQYF	TGTGCCAGCAATCCAACAGGGAAAGAGACCCAGTACTTC
-	TRBV19	TRBJ2-1	TRBD2	CASSLTSRTSGSYNEQFF	TGTGCCAGTAGCTTAACGTCCCGGACTAGCGGATCCTACAATGAGCAGTTCTTC
-	TRBV2	TRBJ1-2	TRBD1	CASRAPDREAGYTF	TGTGCCAGCAGGGCTCCGGACAGGGAGGCTGGCTACACCTTC
once	TRBV7-2	TRBJ2-7	TRBD2	CASSIGLAGAYEQYF	TGTGCCAGCAGCATTGGACTAGCGGGAGCATACGAGCAGTACTTC
-	TRBV30	TRBJ2-3	-	CAWSVTGTDTQYF	TGTGCCTGGAGTGTAACAGGGACAGATACGCAGTATTTT
once	TRBV5-4	TRBJ1-1	-	CASSLARVNTEAFF	TGTGCCAGCAGCTTGGCGAGGGTGAACACTGAAGCTTTCTTT
-	TRBV10-3	TRBJ2-7	TRBD1	CAISGRQGMEQYF	TGTGCCATCAGCGGCCGACAGGGTATGGAGCAGTACTTC
-	TRBV6-5	TRBJ2-7	TRBD1	CASSYSWDRDPYEQYF	TGTGCCAGCAGTTACTCGTGGGACAGGGACCCCTACGAGCAGTACTTC
-	TRBV7-2	TRBJ1-1	TRBD1	CASRPPTGRNTEAFF	TGTGCCAGCAGACCCCCGACAGGGAGGAACACTGAAGCTTTCTTT
-	TRBV10-3	TRBJ2-7	TRBD1	CAINTGGSYEQYF	TGTGCCATCAATACAGGGGGCTCCTACGAGCAGTACTTC
few	TRBV6-5	TRBJ1-4	-	CASRSAGADEKLFF	TGTGCCAGCAGATCGGCAGGGGCTGATGAAAAACTGTTTTTT
-	TRBV2	TRBJ1-4	-	CASSVDRSNEKLFF	TGTGCCAGCAGCGTCGACCGTTCTAATGAAAAACTGTTTTTT
-	TRBV6-5	TRBJ2-1	-	CASSVTRKNEQFF	TGTGCCAGCAGCGTGACTAGAAAGAATGAGCAGTTCTTC
-	TRBV11-2	TRBJ2-7	-	CASSLDPGRYYEQYF	TGTGCCAGCAGCTTAGACCCAGGCCGCTACTACGAGCAGTACTTC
once	TRBV6-1	TRBJ1-3	-	CASSDGGSSGNTIYF	TGTGCCAGCAGTGATGGAGGGTCCTCTGGAAACACCATATATTTT
-	TRBV5-1	TRBJ2-7	-	CASRLGDQLNREQYF	TGCGCCAGCAGGCTGGGGGACCAACTAAATCGGGAGCAGTACTTC
-	TRBV27	TRBJ2-7	TRBD2	CASRSGLANEQYF	TGTGCCAGCAGATCGGGACTAGCTAACGAGCAGTACTTC
-	TRBV3-1/TRBV3-2	TRBJ1-2	TRBD1	CASSQGQGWDYGYTF	TGTGCCAGCAGCCAAGGACAGGGGTGGGACTATGGCTACACCTTC
-	TRBV5-4	TRBJ1-1	-	CASSLAWVNTEAFF	TGTGCCAGCAGCTTGGCTTGGGTGAACACTGAAGCTTTCTTT
-	TRBV11-1	TRBJ1-2	-	CASSLEVSSLYGYTF	TGTGCCAGCAGCTTAGAGGTGTCGTCCCTCTATGGCTACACCTTC
-	TRBV13	TRBJ2-3	-	CASSSGGDTQYF	TGTGCCAGCAGCTCCGGGGGTGATACGCAGTATTTT
once	TRBV7-3	TRBJ2-1	-	CASSLTGRNEQFF	TGTGCCAGCAGCTTAACAGGGAGGAATGAGCAGTTCTTC